The 15 T cell receptor beta chains in this list originate from one sample, sequenced in a study of chemoradiotherapy in HPV16-positive cancers. Some clones are missing from TCRdb's copy, which holds only in-frame ones; the method was immunoSEQ multiplex PCR. The top ten hold roughly 15% of the sample, which has 15,000 to 20,000 clones, 90% seen once. The sequencing used blood, collected from a patient who underwent chemoradiotherapy. The receptors shown here come from a human donor with HPV-associated anogenital cancer.

The V and J genes are TRBV7-9 and TRBJ1-1; possible D gene TRBD1, 6 bases. CDR3 length: 15 amino acids. The germline V gene encodes CDR1 SEHNR and CDR2 FQNEAQ (reference sequence). V lost 5 bases, J lost 1 base, and 14 bases lay in between. In DNA, the CDR3 is TGTGCCAGCAGCAGGACAGACGCGAAGAACACTGAAGCTTTCTTT. Amino acid sequence: CASSRTDAKNTEAFF.

This rearrangement joins TRBV11-2 to TRBJ2-5; D is perhaps TRBD2 (6 bases). Germline values: CDR1 SGHAT, CDR2 FQNNGV. V shed 5 bases and J shed 9 bases, with 16 bases lying between them. This CDR3 contains 13 residues. The CDR3 region is CASSPGLGEAQYF. DNA of the CDR3: TGTGCCAGCAGCCCGGGACTGGGCGAGGCCCAGTACTTC.

This clone was recorded once. The chain links TRBV5-4 to TRBJ1-2; TRBD1 matches at 11 bases. The CDR3 runs 17 residues. The V and J ends lost 4 bases and 2 bases, in that order; junction bases with no gene match: 10. The germline CDR1 and CDR2 sequences are SGHNT and YYREEE (reference sequence). This CDR3 is CASSPRTGGIFNYGYTF. CDR3 DNA: TGTGCCAGCAGCCCTCGGACAGGGGGCATCTTCAACTATGGCTACACCTTC.

The J gene is TRBJ2-1, the V gene TRBV9, with 13 positions matching TRBD2. Germline loops: CDR1 SGDLS, CDR2 YYNGEE. CDR3 length: 16 residues. V shed 4 bases, J shed 6 bases, and the junction held 7 bases outside the gene matches. CDR3 in DNA: TGTGCCAGCAGCCCGGGGACTAGCGGGGTTGTCAATGAGCAGTTCTTC. Translating it yields CASSPGTSGVVNEQFF.

This sequence joins TRBV29-1 and TRBJ2-5, with D possibly TRBD1 on 7 matching bases. The CDR3 covers 14 residues. Germline CDR1 SQVTM, CDR2 ANQGSEA. V gave up 1 base and J gave up 9 bases, with 18 bases separating them. The CDR3 DNA reads TGCAGCGTTGAAGCGGTCAGGGGGGTTAATCCCCAGTACTTC. Its protein product is CSVEAVRGVNPQYF.

The chain links TRBV14 to TRBJ2-2; no clear D gene. The germline CDR1 and CDR2 sequences are SGHDN and FVKESK. The CDR3 runs to 14 residues. V was cut by 3 bases and J by 4 bases, with 9 bases left in between. The CDR3 DNA reads as TGTGCCAGCAGCCACCTAGACACCACCGGGGAGCTGTTTTTT. The encoded protein is CASSHLDTTGELFF. Combining the CDR3 with reference TRBV14 and TRBJ2-2 gives the whole variable domain EAGVTQFPSHSVIEKGQTVTLRCDPISGHDNLYWYRRVMGKEIKFLLHFVKESKQDESGMPNNRFLAERTGGTYSTLKVQPAELEDSGVYFCASSHLDTTGELFFGEGSRLTVL.

The chain is built from TRBV19 and TRBJ1-1; D is perhaps TRBD1 (6 bases). This CDR3 is built from 14 residues. V lost 3 bases to trimming and J lost 1 base, with 9 bases between them. Germline-derived CDR1 and CDR2 are LNHDA and SQIVND (reference sequence). The CDR3 protein is CASSIQQGNTEAFF. The CDR3 DNA is TGTGCCAGTAGTATCCAACAGGGGAACACTGAAGCTTTCTTT. The full variable domain, completed using reference TRBV19 and TRBJ1-1, is DGGITQSPKYLFRKEGQNVTLSCEQNLNHDAMYWYRQDPGQGLRLIYYSQIVNDFQKGDIAEGYSVSREKKESFPLTVTSAQKNPTAFYLCASSIQQGNTEAFFGQGTRLTVV.

The chain carries TRBV7-8 and TRBJ1-5; D gene uncertain. Germline values: CDR1 SGHVS, CDR2 FQNEAQ. The CDR3 covers 16 residues. V was shortened by 1 base and J by 6 bases, with 16 bases between the two germline ends. The CDR3 loop is CASSLVVRPQGQPQHF. The DNA for the CDR3 is TGTGCCAGCAGCTTAGTAGTTCGCCCTCAAGGTCAGCCCCAGCATTTT.

A single count supports this clone. The genes are TRBV5-4 and TRBJ2-3; D is undetermined. This CDR3 is built from 13 residues. In germline, CDR1 is SGHNT, CDR2 YYREEE (reference sequence). Trimming stripped 3 bases from V and 0 bases from J, with 5 bases between. The CDR3 nucleotides are TGTGCCAGCAGCTCCGACAGCACAGATACGCAGTATTTT. Its protein is CASSSDSTDTQYF. The variable domain in full, with the rest retrieved from reference TRBV5-4 and TRBJ2-3, is ETGVTQSPTHLIKTRGQQVTLRCSSQSGHNTVSWYQQALGQGPQFIFQYYREEENGRGNFPPRFSGLQFPNYSSELNVNALELDDSALYLCASSSDSTDTQYFGPGTRLTVL.

The chain uses TRBV19 and TRBJ2-4; D unclear. This CDR3 is 13 amino acids long. V lost 4 bases to trimming and J lost 6 bases, with 10 bases between them. Germline CDR1 LNHDA, CDR2 SQIVND (reference sequence). In DNA form, the CDR3 reads TGTGCCAGTAGTAGAGACCGAGTAAACATTCAGTACTTC. It is translated as CASSRDRVNIQYF. The full variable domain, in which reference TRBV19 and TRBJ2-4 provide the parts outside the CDR3, is DGGITQSPKYLFRKEGQNVTLSCEQNLNHDAMYWYRQDPGQGLRLIYYSQIVNDFQKGDIAEGYSVSREKKESFPLTVTSAQKNPTAFYLCASSRDRVNIQYFGAGTRLSVL.

The CDR3 sequence is CASSPMGGGRDTQYF. The CDR3 nucleotides read TGCGCCAGCAGCCCCATGGGGGGGGGCAGGGATACGCAGTATTTT. The gene calls are TRBV5-1 and TRBJ2-3, with D perhaps TRBD2 (7 bases). Germline lookup yields CDR1 SGHRS and CDR2 YFSETQ. V was trimmed by 4 bases and J by 6 bases, leaving 18 bases between them. The CDR3 sequence is 15 residues long.

The sample holds one count of this clone. The CDR3 here is CASSLLRGGTADTQYF. For the CDR3, the DNA is TGTGCCAGCAGCTTGCTGCGGGGGGGCACCGCAGATACGCAGTATTTT. The chain combines TRBV5-7 with TRBJ2-3; 9 bases match TRBD2. TRBV5-7 is marked as an open reading frame, function uncertain. This CDR3 contains 16 residues. V shed 1 base, J shed 4 bases, and the junction held 7 bases outside the gene matches.

The chain joins TRBV14 to TRBJ2-6; the D is unclear. CDR1 and CDR2 from the germline V gene are SGHDN and FVKESK. The CDR3 is made up of 15 amino acids. With 1 base removed from V and 2 bases from J, the gap between germline ends came to 6 bases. CDR3 sequence (DNA): TGTGCCAGCAGCCAAGGAGGTGCTGGGGCCAACGTCCTGACTTTC. Translating gives CASSQGGAGANVLTF.

V usage is TRBV6-6 and J usage is TRBJ1-6, with D uncertain. The CDR3 consists of 15 residues. The V end lost 5 bases, the J end lost 0 bases, and 8 bases lay between the germline ends. Germline CDR1 MNHNY, CDR2 SVGAGI (reference sequence). The CDR3 sequence: CASSPVSSYNSPLHF. CDR3 bases: TGTGCCAGCAGTCCCGTAAGCTCCTATAATTCACCCCTCCACTTT.

The chain combines TRBV30 with TRBJ1-5; D remains ambiguous. The germline gives CDR1 GTSNPN, CDR2 SVGIG (reference sequence). The CDR3 is 12 residues long. V shed 1 base and J shed 5 bases, with 6 bases lying between them. In nucleotides, the CDR3 is TGTGCCTGGAGTGATCGAGATCAGCCCCAGCATTTT. This sequence encodes CAWSDRDQPQHF.